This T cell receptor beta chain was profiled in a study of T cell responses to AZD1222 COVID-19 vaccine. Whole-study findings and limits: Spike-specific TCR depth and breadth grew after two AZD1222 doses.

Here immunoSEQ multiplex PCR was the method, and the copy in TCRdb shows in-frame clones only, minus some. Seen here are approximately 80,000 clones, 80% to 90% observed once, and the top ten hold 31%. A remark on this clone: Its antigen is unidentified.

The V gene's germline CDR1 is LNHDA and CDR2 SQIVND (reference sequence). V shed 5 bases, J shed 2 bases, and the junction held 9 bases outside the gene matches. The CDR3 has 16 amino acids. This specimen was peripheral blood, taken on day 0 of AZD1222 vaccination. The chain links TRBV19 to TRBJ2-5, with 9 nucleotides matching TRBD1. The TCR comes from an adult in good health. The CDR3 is CASSSGGTGLQETQYF. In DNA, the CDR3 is TGTGCCAGTAGTTCCGGGGGGACAGGGTTGCAAGAGACCCAGTACTTC. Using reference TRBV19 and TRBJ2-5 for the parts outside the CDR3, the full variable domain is DGGITQSPKYLFRKEGQNVTLSCEQNLNHDAMYWYRQDPGQGLRLIYYSQIVNDFQKGDIAEGYSVSREKKESFPLTVTSAQKNPTAFYLCASSSGGTGLQETQYFGPGTRLLVL.